This is a list of T cell receptor beta chains from one sample in a study of T cell repertoires in cytomegalovirus infection. These receptors are not linked to any known antigen. TCRdb recomputed calls from the reads with MiXCR, one row per CDR3 protein. The repertoire has about 830,000 distinct CDR3 sequences, approximately 29% of them found once; the top ten carry 12%. Here the sequenced sample was cultured CD8+ T cells from PBMCs, taken from culture after CMV antigen stimulation. Receptor source: a human donor in good health (CMV status not recorded). Some clones in this sample may be carry-over from other donors' samples. CDR3s include the opening cysteine and the closing phenylalanine or tryptophan. D genes are given only for firm matches. Only part of the rows carry a size: once, few, many, or a class if the clone is expanded.

v_gene	j_gene	abundance	d_gene	CDR3aa	CDR3nt
TRBV12-3/TRBV12-4	TRBJ1-2	few	TRBD1	CASSTGDLVYGYTF	TGTGCCAGCAGCACAGGGGATTTGGTATATGGCTACACCTTC
TRBV27	TRBJ1-5	-	-	CASSEARSPGPQHF	TGTGCCAGCAGCGAAGCCCGAAGTCCCGGCCCCCAGCATTTT
TRBV19	TRBJ2-1	-	TRBD1	CATTGGFNNEQFF	TGTGCCACGACAGGGGGGTTCAACAATGAGCAGTTCTTC
TRBV7-9	TRBJ2-3	few	-	CASSARGPHSTDTQYF	TGTGCCAGCAGCGCGAGAGGGCCGCACAGCACAGATACGCAGTATTTT
TRBV9	TRBJ2-1	few	-	CASSPREQFF	TGTGCCAGCAGCCCCCGGGAGCAGTTCTTC
TRBV9	TRBJ2-1	-	TRBD2	CASSVLAGGSNEQFF	TGTGCCAGCAGCGTACTAGCGGGGGGATCCAATGAGCAGTTCTTC
TRBV6-1	TRBJ1-1	-	-	CATSYGNTEAFF	TGTGCCACCTCCTACGGGAACACTGAAGCTTTCTTT
TRBV6-1	TRBJ1-2	few	-	CASSLNRDGYTF	TGTGCCAGCAGTCTCAACAGGGACGGCTACACCTTC
TRBV7-8	TRBJ2-3	many	-	CASSLISPGTDMTQYF	TGTGCCAGCAGCTTAATCTCTCCGGGGACTGATATGACGCAGTATTTT
TRBV7-9	TRBJ1-5	-	-	CASSLARGPSNQPQHF	TGTGCCAGCAGCTTAGCACGGGGCCCCTCCAATCAGCCCCAGCATTTT
TRBV10-1	TRBJ2-1	-	-	CASSRDFDNEQFF	TGCGCCAGCAGTAGGGACTTCGACAATGAGCAGTTCTTC
TRBV23-1	TRBJ2-5	few	-	CASSRASSGTPQETQYF	TGCGCCAGCAGTCGTGCCTCCTCCGGGACACCCCAAGAGACCCAGTACTTC
TRBV19	TRBJ2-7	-	TRBD2	CASKSSPAGGYEQYF	TGTGCCAGTAAAAGTTCGCCCGCGGGGGGGTACGAGCAGTACTTC
TRBV7-9	TRBJ2-5	-	-	CASSSPGLAQETQYF	TGTGCCAGCAGCTCCCCGGGGTTGGCCCAAGAGACCCAGTACTTC
TRBV7-6	TRBJ1-2	few	-	CASSLDSLGDGYTF	TGTGCCAGCAGCTTAGACAGCCTAGGAGATGGCTACACCTTC
TRBV15	TRBJ2-2	-	TRBD1	CATTRTGNTGELFF	TGTGCCACCACCCGGACAGGGAACACCGGGGAGCTGTTTTTT
TRBV9	TRBJ2-1	-	TRBD2	CASSVGLAGVRDEQFF	TGTGCCAGCAGCGTAGGGCTAGCGGGGGTCAGAGATGAGCAGTTCTTC
TRBV27	TRBJ2-1	-	-	CASSLGGWYNEQFF	TGTGCCAGCAGTTTGGGGGGCTGGTACAATGAGCAGTTCTTC
TRBV10-2	TRBJ2-7	-	-	CASSERQALYDKQYF	TGCGCCAGCAGTGAAAGACAGGCTCTTTACGACAAGCAGTACTTC
TRBV7-9	TRBJ1-1	many	-	CASRGPLNTEAFF	TGTGCCAGCAGGGGTCCGTTGAACACTGAAGCTTTCTTT
TRBV6-6	TRBJ2-5	many	-	CASKYVAGGNETQYF	TGTGCCAGCAAATACGTAGCCGGGGGCAACGAGACCCAGTACTTC
TRBV4-1	TRBJ2-1	-	-	CASSQEWDMAQAAYNEQFF	TGCGCCAGCAGCCAAGAATGGGATATGGCCCAAGCTGCCTACAATGAGCAGTTCTTC
TRBV4-1	TRBJ2-1	few	-	CASSLPGPPYNEQFF	TGCGCCAGCAGCTTGCCCGGGCCCCCGTACAATGAGCAGTTCTTC
TRBV19	TRBJ2-1	-	TRBD2	CASTRRWGGNNEQFF	TGTGCCAGTACCCGTCGGTGGGGAGGGAACAATGAGCAGTTCTTC
TRBV7-8	TRBJ2-7	few	TRBD1	CASSFRGGQAYEQYF	TGTGCCAGCAGCTTCCGTGGGGGACAGGCCTACGAGCAGTACTTC
TRBV7-2	TRBJ2-3	many	TRBD1	CASTQNGQGTDTQYF	TGTGCCAGCACCCAAAACGGACAGGGAACAGATACGCAGTATTTT
TRBV12-3/TRBV12-4	TRBJ1-5	-	-	CASSLRGYVDQPQHF	TGTGCCAGCAGTCTTCGGGGGTATGTCGATCAGCCCCAGCATTTT
TRBV6-5	TRBJ2-1	-	-	CASSYSSDNEQFF	TGTGCCAGCAGTTACTCGAGCGACAATGAGCAGTTCTTC
TRBV5-1	TRBJ1-4	-	TRBD1	CASSRTGTDNEKLFF	TGCGCCAGCAGCAGGACAGGGACGGATAATGAAAAACTGTTTTTT
TRBV7-6	TRBJ2-1	many	-	CASSPSRRGSSYNEQFF	TGTGCCAGCAGCCCAAGCCGCCGGGGATCCTCCTACAATGAGCAGTTCTTC
TRBV6-6	TRBJ2-7	-	-	CASSMIWGEVQFSYEQYF	TGTGCCAGCAGTATGATTTGGGGAGAGGTACAGTTCTCCTACGAGCAGTACTTC
TRBV7-6	TRBJ2-1	many	-	CASSSRAPHNEQFF	TGTGCCAGCAGCTCGCGGGCGCCCCACAATGAGCAGTTCTTC
TRBV6-6	TRBJ2-1	-	-	CASSGRDGYNEQFF	TGTGCCAGCAGTGGCCGGGACGGCTACAATGAGCAGTTCTTC
TRBV6-6	TRBJ1-1	-	TRBD1	CASTSKQGREAFF	TGTGCCAGCACGTCTAAACAGGGGAGGGAGGCTTTCTTT
TRBV19	TRBJ2-2	-	-	CTSWTPANGELFF	TGTACCAGCTGGACCCCTGCGAACGGGGAGCTGTTTTTT
TRBV7-9	TRBJ1-2	few	-	CASSRLPYGYTF	TGTGCCAGCAGCCGACTCCCATATGGCTACACCTTC
TRBV6-1	TRBJ2-1	-	TRBD1	CASRDRARYNEQFF	TGTGCCAGCAGGGACAGGGCTCGCTACAATGAGCAGTTCTTC
TRBV12-3/TRBV12-4	TRBJ1-1	many	-	CASSSPGVNTEAFF	TGTGCCAGCAGTTCCCCAGGGGTGAACACTGAAGCTTTCTTT
TRBV7-9	TRBJ2-1	few	-	CASSPLGSRNNEQFF	TGTGCCAGCAGCCCTCTAGGGTCACGGAACAATGAGCAGTTCTTC
TRBV6-1	TRBJ2-2	-	-	CATILAPMTGELFF	TGTGCCACCATCCTGGCACCAATGACCGGGGAGCTGTTTTTT
TRBV12-3/TRBV12-4	TRBJ1-2	-	-	CASSRTKGDDGYTF	TGTGCCAGCAGTAGGACCAAGGGAGATGATGGCTACACCTTC
TRBV6-6	TRBJ2-5	-	-	CASRPGGRTQETQYF	TGTGCCAGTCGCCCTGGGGGTCGCACTCAAGAGACCCAGTACTTC
TRBV12-3/TRBV12-4	TRBJ2-5	-	TRBD2	CASRGTSGGVLGVQETQYF	TGTGCCAGCAGAGGGACTAGCGGGGGGGTTCTGGGGGTCCAAGAGACCCAGTACTTC
TRBV29-1	TRBJ2-1	-	-	CSVDFREVSEQFF	TGCAGCGTTGATTTTCGCGAAGTAAGTGAGCAGTTCTTC
TRBV6-6	TRBJ1-1	few	TRBD1	CASRTGGKNTEAFF	TGTGCCAGCAGGACAGGGGGAAAGAACACTGAAGCTTTCTTT
TRBV7-3	TRBJ2-3	many	TRBD2	CASSLAGGQDTQYF	TGTGCCAGCAGCTTAGCGGGGGGCCAGGATACGCAGTATTTT
TRBV19	TRBJ1-1	few	TRBD1	CASTTGMNTEAFF	TGTGCCAGTACGACAGGGATGAACACTGAAGCTTTCTTT
TRBV4-3	TRBJ2-5	-	-	CASSQGLQGNQETQYF	TGCGCCAGCAGCCAAGGGCTACAGGGAAATCAGGAGACCCAGTACTTC